This T cell receptor beta chain was found in a study of regulatory T cells in long-lasting Graves disease. The sample's time point: newly diagnosed GD, antithyroid drugs for less than 3 months. Isolated PBMC RNA provided the starting material for the TCR library. The guidelines of the American Thyroid Association were the basis for diagnosing Graves' disease. Combining iRepertoire HTBI primers with Arm-PCR of CDR3 regions, the authors built TCR beta libraries. Using its own MiXCR run on the multiplex PCR reads, TCRdb lists one record per CDR3 protein. The table has hundreds of thousands of distinct CDR3 sequences, approximately 15% seen once; the top ten hold 15% to 20%. The same specimen was also included in a second study, on T cells in Graves' hyperthyroidism and ophthalmopathy. That report notes: The study enrolled patients aged 18 to 65 with newly diagnosed hyperthyroidism of under 2 months' duration. Model predictions of ophthalmopathy came a median approximately seven months before onset.

The sequence derives from a woman under 40 with Graves disease. This specimen consisted of peripheral blood mononuclear cells (PBMCs), obtained at new diagnosis, from a patient treated with antithyroid drugs.

CDR3 nucleotide sequence: TGTGCCAGCAGCTACCAGGGGAGGGGCGATAATTCACCCCTCCACTTT. As protein: CASSYQGRGDNSPLHF. The V gene is TRBV7-8, the J gene TRBJ1-6; TRBD1 might be the D (6 bases). Germline-derived CDR1 and CDR2 are SGHVS and FQNEAQ. Trimming removed 4 bases at V and 5 bases at J, with 15 bases between. The CDR3 is 16 amino acids.